This passage covers 30 T cell receptor beta chains from one sample sequenced in a study of CD8+CD57+ T cells in acquired aplastic anemia. The TCR beta profiling, which covered VDJ combination and CDR3 sequence, was carried out using genomic DNA as the template. Via MiXCR, TCRdb re-called the reads, giving one row per CDR3 protein. The sample has about 240,000 distinct CDR3 sequences, approximately 50% seen once; the top ten hold 7% to 9.5%. Patients who underwent sequencing had shown CD8+CD57+ cell expansion by flow cytometry. Sequencing input: sorted CD4+, CD8+, or CD8+CD57+ T cells (not recorded which) from PBMCs. The source is a human donor with aplastic anemia.

The gene calls are TRBV5-4 and TRBJ2-7, with D perhaps matching TRBD1 (7 bases). V was cut by 4 bases and J by 5 bases, with 13 bases left in between. The CDR3 totals 13 residues. CDR1 SGHNT and CDR2 YYREEE come from the germline V gene (reference sequence). CDR3 coding DNA: TGTGCCAGCAGCCGACAGGGCGGGAACGAGCAGTACTTC. Protein: CASSRQGGNEQYF.

This clonotype has a count of ten or more. The chain couples TRBV11-2 to TRBJ2-7; no firm D call. Germline CDR1 is SGHAT and CDR2 is FQNNGV. This CDR3 is 14 amino acids long. V was shortened by 5 bases and J by 5 bases, with 16 bases between the two germline ends. The CDR3 region is CASSRKPMRHEQYF. CDR3 nucleotides: TGTGCCAGCAGCCGAAAACCCATGCGCCACGAGCAGTACTTC.

Only a few counts were recorded for this clonotype. This chain connects TRBV12-3 or TRBV12-4 to TRBJ2-7; maybe TRBD1 (6 bases). The ends were cut back, 5 bases at V and 1 base at J, with 12 bases in the middle. The CDR3 extends over 14 amino acids. CDR3 region: CASSTDRRSYEQYF. CDR3 nucleotide sequence: TGTGCCAGCAGTACCGACAGGAGGTCCTACGAGCAGTACTTC.

The sample holds many counts of this clonotype. The genes are TRBV5-7 and TRBJ1-1; the D is unclear. TRBV5-7 is an ORF for which the function is uncertain. The CDR3 spans 15 residues. Trimming took off 2 bases at V and 0 bases at J, with 11 bases between the two ends. The CDR3 DNA sequence: TGTGCCAGCAGCTTTTTCCGGCACTTGAACACTGAAGCTTTCTTT. This sequence encodes CASSFFRHLNTEAFF.

This clonotype came up a few times. The genes are TRBV10-3 and TRBJ1-4; 7 nucleotides line up with TRBD1. CDR3 length: 14 residues. Germline trimming cut 5 bases from V and 8 bases from J; bases unmatched to any gene: 8. Germline assignment: CDR1 ENHRY and CDR2 SYGVKD. CDR3 nucleotide sequence: TGTGCCATCAGTTCTGACAGGGCTGGGGAAAAACTGTTTTTT. Protein: CAISSDRAGEKLFF.

By proportion, this clonotype is medium-sized. This sequence joins TRBV15 and TRBJ2-3; the match to TRBD1 covers 8 bases. Trimming at V came to 3 bases and at J to 4 bases, leaving 6 bases not matched to a gene. The CDR3 consists of 15 residues. Germline V CDR1 and CDR2: LNHNV, YYDKDF (reference sequence). The CDR3 spells CATSRGQEGADTQYF. The CDR3 nucleotides are TGTGCCACCAGCAGGGGACAGGAAGGTGCAGATACGCAGTATTTT.

This clonotype turned up a few times. The V and J genes are TRBV30 and TRBJ1-4; no reliable D call. Germline CDR1 and CDR2: GTSNPN and SVGIG (reference sequence). Trimming left V 4 bases short and J 5 bases short, with 20 bases between. The CDR3 runs to 16 residues. CDR3 amino acids: CAWTSGVGGENEKLFF. The CDR3 bases are TGTGCCTGGACCTCTGGTGTAGGAGGAGAGAATGAAAAACTGTTTTTT. The full variable domain, with the rest looked up from reference TRBV30 and TRBJ1-4, is SQTIHQWPATLVQPVGSPLSLECTVEGTSNPNLYWYRQAAGRGLQLLFYSVGIGQISSEVPQNLSASRPQDRQFILSSKKLLLSDSGFYLCAWTSGVGGENEKLFFGSGTQLSVL.

CDR3 amino acids: CSAVAGGYYEQYF. CDR3 nucleotides: TGCAGCGCCGTAGCGGGAGGGTACTACGAGCAGTACTTC. The chain joins TRBV29-1 to TRBJ2-7; the match to TRBD2 covers 11 bases. V shed 7 bases and J 3 bases; nucleotides not matched to a gene: 5. This CDR3 spans 13 amino acids. Germline assignment: CDR1 SQVTM and CDR2 ANQGSEA.

This chain connects TRBV11-2 to TRBJ2-1; no clear D gene. Germline assignment: CDR1 SGHAT and CDR2 FQNNGV. V lost 5 bases to trimming and J lost 10 bases, with 9 bases between them. This CDR3 spans 11 amino acids. CDR3 sequence (DNA): TGTGCCAGCAGCCTTTACATAGAGCAGTTCTTC. This translates into CASSLYIEQFF.

This clonotype was seen many times. The chain uses TRBV9 and TRBJ2-2; no firm D call. Germline CDR1 and CDR2: SGDLS and YYNGEE. The CDR3 covers 12 residues. Trimming shortened V by 0 bases and J by 3 bases, and 0 bases separated the two germline ends. The CDR3 sequence is CASSVDTGELFF. CDR3 coding DNA: TGTGCCAGCAGCGTAGACACCGGGGAGCTGTTTTTT.

The chain is built from TRBV19 and TRBJ2-3; no definite D call. V was cut by 5 bases and J by 7 bases, with 13 bases left in between. The CDR3 is made up of 13 amino acids. Germline CDR1 is LNHDA and CDR2 is SQIVND (reference sequence). The CDR3 sequence is CASSPQVAHTQYF. CDR3 sequence (DNA): TGTGCCAGTAGTCCCCAGGTTGCCCATACGCAGTATTTT.

The DNA of the CDR3 is TGTGCCAGCACCTTTTATGTAGGCGAGCAGTACTTC. Translated: CASTFYVGEQYF. This chain links TRBV6-1 with TRBJ2-7; D unclear. Looked up from germline, CDR1 is MNHNS and CDR2 is SASEGT. Deletions cut 7 bases from V and 6 bases from J, with 13 bases between. The CDR3 sequence is 12 residues long.

The rearrangement uses TRBV20-1 and TRBJ1-5; no reliable D call. CDR3 length equals 15 residues. The V end was cut by 0 bases, the J end by 7 bases, with 16 bases between. Looked up from germline, CDR1 is DFQATT and CDR2 is SNEGSKA (reference sequence). The CDR3 region is CSARDLARVGQPQHF. In nucleotides, the CDR3 is TGCAGTGCTAGAGATCTGGCCCGGGTAGGACAGCCCCAGCATTTT.

This clonotype was seen ten or more times. The CDR3 sequence is CASSLAAGGAADTQYF. Here the CDR3 DNA reads TGTGCCAGCAGCTTGGCGGCGGGAGGGGCAGCAGATACGCAGTATTTT. V gene TRBV5-6 combines with J gene TRBJ2-3, with 9 bases matching TRBD2. The CDR3 has 16 residues. V shed 0 bases, J shed 4 bases, and the junction held 6 bases outside the gene matches. Germline V gives CDR1 SGHDT, CDR2 YYEEEE. The variable domain in full, with the rest retrieved from reference TRBV5-6 and TRBJ2-3, is DAGVTQSPTHLIKTRGQQVTLRCSPKSGHDTVSWYQQALGQGPQFIFQYYEEEERQRGNFPDRFSGHQFPNYSSELNVNALLLGDSALYLCASSLAAGGAADTQYFGPGTRLTVL.

The table lists this clonotype with many counts. The rearrangement uses TRBV27 and TRBJ1-6, with a possible D match to TRBD1 (6 bases). The germline CDR1 and CDR2 sequences are MNHEY and SMNVEV (reference sequence). This CDR3 is 14 amino acids long. Trimming cost V 3 bases and J 7 bases, with 10 bases left between them. The CDR3 spells CASSFLDSNSPLHF. The CDR3 region has the DNA TGTGCCAGCAGTTTCTTGGACAGCAATTCACCCCTCCACTTT.

Ten or more counts support this clonotype. V and J are TRBV7-2 and TRBJ2-1; 8 bases line up with TRBD2. CDR1 and CDR2 from the germline V gene are SGHTA and FQGNSA. The CDR3 is made up of 15 amino acids. With V trimmed by 2 bases and J by 7 bases, 7 bases remained unmatched. The CDR3 reads CASSLSKRGLNEQFF. In DNA, the CDR3 is TGTGCCAGCAGCTTATCGAAGCGGGGGTTGAATGAGCAGTTCTTC.

This clonotype was seen just once. V usage is TRBV5-4 and J usage is TRBJ2-1; no definite D call. Trimming stripped 2 bases from V and 6 bases from J, with 6 bases between. The germline gives CDR1 SGHNT, CDR2 YYREEE (reference sequence). The CDR3 contains 12 residues. The DNA of the CDR3 is TGTGCCAGCAGCTTCTGGTCCAATGAGCAGTTCTTC. Its translation: CASSFWSNEQFF.

This chain connects TRBV19 to TRBJ1-2; D might be TRBD1 (6 bases). This CDR3 has 14 amino acids. Germline V gene data show CDR1 as LNHDA and CDR2 as SQIVND (reference sequence). V dropped 5 bases and J dropped 4 bases, with 14 bases sitting between them. CDR3 sequence reads: CASSPGGGSYGYTF. The CDR3 bases are TGTGCCAGTAGTCCCGGTGGGGGCAGCTATGGCTACACCTTC.

This clonotype has ten or more counts. The chain joins TRBV4-3 to TRBJ2-7, with unresolved D. V gave up 4 bases and J gave up 3 bases, with 16 bases separating them. The CDR3 has 15 residues. Germline-derived CDR1 and CDR2 are LGHNA and YSLEER. CDR3 region: CASSPDTATLYEQYF. The CDR3 region has the DNA TGCGCCAGCAGCCCTGACACCGCCACACTCTACGAGCAGTACTTC.

The chain carries TRBV9 and TRBJ2-5; 9 nucleotides line up with TRBD1. This CDR3 is 16 amino acids long. In germline, CDR1 is SGDLS, CDR2 YYNGEE. J lost 4 bases, V lost 5 bases, and 12 bases had no gene match. CDR3 in DNA: TGTGCCAGCAGTGACACAGGGGGCGCAAAATTAGAGACCCAGTACTTC. It yields the protein CASSDTGGAKLETQYF.

V is TRBV20-1 and J is TRBJ2-7, with D possibly being TRBD2 (7 bases). The CDR3 extends over 13 amino acids. The V end was cut by 6 bases, the J end by 4 bases, with 16 bases between. Germline CDR1 reads DFQATT; CDR2 reads SNEGSKA (reference sequence). The CDR3 protein is CSASGGASYEQYF. DNA for the CDR3: TGCAGTGCCAGTGGGGGGGCGAGTTACGAGCAGTACTTC.

This clonotype was found many times. The V and J genes are TRBV14 and TRBJ2-1; D may match TRBD1 or TRBD2 (5 bases each). The length of the CDR3 is 16 residues. CDR1 and CDR2 (germline): SGHDN, FVKESK. The V gene lost 0 bases and the J gene lost 5 bases, with 14 bases spanning the gap. CDR3 in amino acids: CASSQDGPLGDNEQFF. For the CDR3, the DNA is TGTGCCAGCAGCCAAGACGGCCCCCTGGGGGACAATGAGCAGTTCTTC.

V usage is TRBV6-4 and J usage is TRBJ2-7; 14 positions match TRBD2. Per germline, CDR1 MRHNA and CDR2 SNTAGT. The length of the CDR3 is 16 residues. The V gene end was trimmed by 5 bases and the J gene end by 4 bases; junction bases not matched to a gene: 7. The CDR3 region has the DNA TGTGCCAGCAGTAATACGGGACTAGCGGGAGCTTACGAGCAGTACTTC. Translated, it gives CASSNTGLAGAYEQYF.

The rearrangement links TRBV2 to TRBJ1-6; tentatively, D is TRBD1 (5 bases). CDR1 SNHLY and CDR2 FYNNEI come from the germline V gene. There are 14 residues in the CDR3. Trimming removed 9 bases at V and 0 bases at J, with 9 bases between. For the CDR3, the DNA is TGTGCCAGTCGCCAGGGCTCCTATAATTCACCCCTCCACTTT. This codes for CASRQGSYNSPLHF.

The V and J genes are TRBV28 and TRBJ2-1; D remains unclear. The ends were cut back, 2 bases at V and 6 bases at J, with 2 bases in the middle. The germline V gene has CDR1 MDHEN and CDR2 SYDVKM. The CDR3 sequence is 11 residues long. The CDR3 DNA reads as TGTGCCAGCAGTTTAGCCAATGAGCAGTTCTTC. Its translation: CASSLANEQFF.

The J gene is TRBJ2-2, the V gene TRBV9; D is unresolved. CDR1 and CDR2 (germline): SGDLS, YYNGEE. The CDR3 is made up of 14 amino acids. The V end was cut by 3 bases, the J end by 2 bases, with 8 bases between. The CDR3 DNA reads as TGTGCCAGCAGCGATCTTGGAAACACCGGGGAGCTGTTTTTT. Translated: CASSDLGNTGELFF.

V gene TRBV20-1 combines with J gene TRBJ2-7; D is perhaps TRBD1 (6 bases). Germline CDR1 is DFQATT and CDR2 is SNEGSKA (reference sequence). Trimming removed 1 base from V and 2 bases from J, with 9 bases in between. The CDR3 runs to 13 residues. The CDR3 reads CSARATGTYEQYF. The CDR3 DNA follows: TGCAGTGCTAGAGCTACAGGGACCTACGAGCAGTACTTC.

The chain has TRBV7-3 and TRBJ2-6, with D hard to call. Germline V gene data show CDR1 as SGHTA and CDR2 as FQGTGA. The CDR3 length is 16 residues. V lost 2 bases and J lost 0, with 8 bases in between. The CDR3 DNA reads TGTGCCAGCAGCTTAGTTCGTGGCTCTGGGGCCAACGTCCTGACTTTC. The encoded protein is CASSLVRGSGANVLTF.

This clonotype was found a few times. The CDR3 region has the DNA TGTGCCAGCACCCCAAGCGCCTACGAGCAGTACTTC. Residues: CASTPSAYEQYF. The rearrangement links TRBV2 to TRBJ2-7, with D unresolved. Germline V lookup: CDR1 SNHLY, CDR2 FYNNEI. This CDR3 comprises 12 residues. V lost 7 bases to trimming and J lost 2 bases, with 9 bases between them. The entire variable domain, with the rest obtained from reference TRBV2 and TRBJ2-7, is as follows: EPEVTQTPSHQVTQMGQEVILRCVPISNHLYFYWYRQILGQKVEFLVSFYNNEISEKSEIFDDQFSVERPDGSNFTLKIRSTKLEDSAMYFCASTPSAYEQYFGPGTRLTVT.

About this clonotype: Its ends do not fully match the called genes, so a read error is possible. The chain uses TRBV9 and TRBJ1-1, with 10 nucleotides matching TRBD1. The V gene's germline CDR1 is SGDLS and CDR2 YYNGEE. This CDR3 is 18 amino acids long. The CDR3 loop is CASSPSPGTGDVNTEASF. CDR3 sequence (DNA): TGTGCCAGCAGCCCCTCTCCCGGGACAGGGGACGTGAACACTGAAGCTTCCTTT.